Sequencing of this T cell receptor beta chain was carried out in a study of blood T cell repertoires in COVID-19. The protocol was immunoSEQ multiplex PCR, while the TCRdb copy is restricted to in-frame clones and leaves out a portion. The repertoire has about 72,000 clones, roughly 90% of them found once; the top ten carry about a tenth. Germline CDR1 and CDR2: MNHEY and SVGEGT. The V and J ends lost 5 bases and 1 base respectively, with 7 bases between them. There are 13 residues in the CDR3. Input material: peripheral blood. The rearrangement joins TRBV6-2 or TRBV6-3 to TRBJ2-3; no definite D call. The sequence was collected from a human donor in a cohort sampled during active COVID-19. The CDR3, as DNA: TGTGCCAGCAGTCCCCGAGGCACAGATACGCAGTATTTT. Translating it yields CASSPRGTDTQYF.